Presented here are 10 T cell receptor beta chains from one specimen sequenced in a study of OX40 agonist ivuxolimab in advanced cancers. The method was immunoSEQ multiplex PCR; TCRdb's version includes in-frame clones alone and lacks a portion of them. Counted here are about 54,000 clones, 75% to 85% occurring once; the ten biggest clones make up about 0.74%. The input for sequencing was CD4+ or CD8+ T cells sorted from blood, taken in a trial of the OX40 agonist ivuxolimab. All receptors derive from an adult with an advanced solid tumor such as melanoma, head and neck, liver or kidney cancer.

For this clone: The same CDR3 arises from other DNA sequences in this sample as well. This chain joins TRBV7-7 and TRBJ1-1; no firm D call. The germline gives CDR1 SSHAT, CDR2 FNYEAQ (reference sequence). The ends were cut back, 1 base at V and 1 base at J, with 4 bases in the middle. This CDR3 region has 13 residues. CDR3 amino acids: CASSLDRNTEAFF. The DNA of the CDR3 is TGTGCCAGCAGCTTAGACCGGAACACTGAAGCTTTCTTT.

The chain employs TRBV7-2 and TRBJ2-1; the D is unclear. The CDR3 length is 14 residues. Germline values: CDR1 SGHTA, CDR2 FQGNSA. The V and J ends lost 2 bases and 6 bases respectively, with 11 bases between them. This chain's CDR3 is CASSLPVQSNEQFF. Here the CDR3 DNA reads TGTGCCAGCAGCTTACCCGTACAGAGCAATGAGCAGTTCTTC.

Here the CDR3 reads CASSQSSAAGVTSNTGELFF. CDR3 nucleotide sequence: TGCGCCAGCAGTCAATCGTCTGCAGCGGGGGTTACCTCGAACACCGGGGAGCTGTTTTTT. The chain couples TRBV23-1 to TRBJ2-2; 8 positions agree with TRBD2. TRBV23-1 is placed among ORFs of uncertain function. The CDR3 has 20 residues. Trimming cost V 0 bases and J 0 bases; bases outside gene matches: 12.

The sample holds a few counts of this clone. The rearrangement joins TRBV28 to TRBJ1-5, with 12 bases fitting TRBD1. CDR3 length: 22 amino acids. The ends lost 3 bases at V and 5 bases at J; junction bases unmatched: 23. The V gene's germline CDR1 is MDHEN and CDR2 SYDVKM. The CDR3: CASSFPLARDRGLTGKYQPQHF. The CDR3 DNA sequence: TGTGCCAGCAGTTTTCCGCTAGCCCGGGACAGGGGGCTAACGGGAAAATATCAGCCCCAGCATTTT.

The rearrangement uses TRBV12-5 and TRBJ2-5; possibly TRBD2 for D (6 bases). CDR1 LGHNT and CDR2 FRNRAP come from the germline V gene. This CDR3 is built from 14 residues. Trimming removed 3 bases from V and 5 bases from J, with 13 bases in between. CDR3 DNA: TGTGCTAGTGGTTTTGTAGGAGGGACGGAGACCCAGTACTTC. The encoded protein is CASGFVGGTETQYF.

This clone came up a few times. The chain couples TRBV5-1 to TRBJ1-2; no definite D call. Germline CDR1 SGHRS, CDR2 YFSETQ. V lost 4 bases and J 6 bases, leaving 19 bases between the germline ends. The CDR3 is made up of 15 amino acids. CDR3 sequence: CASSAPGQTYHGYTF. The CDR3 DNA reads as TGCGCCAGCAGCGCCCCTGGGCAGACCTACCATGGCTACACCTTC. Supplemented by reference TRBV5-1 and TRBJ1-2, the full variable domain reads KAGVTQTPRYLIKTRGQQVTLSCSPISGHRSVSWYQQTPGQGLQFLFEYFSETQRNKGNFPGRFSGRQFSNSRSEMNVSTLELGDSALYLCASSAPGQTYHGYTFGSGTRLTVV.

This CDR3 is CASGRLNSNQPQHF. In DNA, the CDR3 is TGTGCTAGTGGCCGGCTAAATAGCAATCAGCCCCAGCATTTT. The chain links TRBV12-5 to TRBJ1-5; D is unclear. Germline V CDR1 and CDR2: LGHNT, FRNRAP. The V and J ends lost 6 bases and 0 bases respectively, with 9 bases between them. The CDR3 sequence is 14 residues long.

The V call is TRBV19, the J call TRBJ1-5, with TRBD1 matching over 7 bases. The germline V gene has CDR1 LNHDA and CDR2 SQIVND (reference sequence). The CDR3 has 13 amino acids. V lost 6 bases, J lost 6 bases, and 5 bases stayed unmatched. CDR3 coding DNA: TGTGCCAGTAGCGGGAACAGGGGTCAGCCCCAGCATTTT. This encodes CASSGNRGQPQHF.

Remarks on this clone: The sample holds other DNA sequences that translate to the same CDR3. J is TRBJ2-3 and V is TRBV5-1; a weak D match, TRBD1 (5 bases). V lost 0 bases and J lost 0, with 5 bases in between. Germline V lookup: CDR1 SGHRS, CDR2 YFSETQ. This CDR3 has 14 amino acids. This chain's CDR3 is CASSLGTSTDTQYF. The CDR3 DNA reads TGCGCCAGCAGCTTGGGGACAAGCACAGATACGCAGTATTTT.

The chain carries TRBV19 and TRBJ1-1; no clear D gene. Trimming stripped 6 bases from V and 1 base from J, with 9 bases between. The length of the CDR3 is 13 residues. From germline, CDR1 is LNHDA and CDR2 SQIVND (reference sequence). For the CDR3, the DNA is TGTGCCAGTAGCGCCTCAAAGAACACTGAAGCTTTCTTT. Residues: CASSASKNTEAFF. The full variable domain, its missing parts supplied by reference TRBV19 and TRBJ1-1, is DGGITQSPKYLFRKEGQNVTLSCEQNLNHDAMYWYRQDPGQGLRLIYYSQIVNDFQKGDIAEGYSVSREKKESFPLTVTSAQKNPTAFYLCASSASKNTEAFFGQGTRLTVV.